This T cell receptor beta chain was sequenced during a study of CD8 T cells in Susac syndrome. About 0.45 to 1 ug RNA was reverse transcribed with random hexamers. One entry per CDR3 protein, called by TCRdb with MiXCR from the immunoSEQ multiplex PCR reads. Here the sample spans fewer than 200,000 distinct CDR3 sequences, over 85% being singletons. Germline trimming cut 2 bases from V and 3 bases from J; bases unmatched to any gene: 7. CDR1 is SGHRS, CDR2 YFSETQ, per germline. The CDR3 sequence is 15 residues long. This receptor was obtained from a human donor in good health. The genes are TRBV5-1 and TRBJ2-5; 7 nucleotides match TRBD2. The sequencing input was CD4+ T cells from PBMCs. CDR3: CASSFGPSGEETQYF. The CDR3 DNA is TGCGCCAGCAGCTTTGGTCCTAGCGGCGAAGAGACCCAGTACTTC.